The entry below gives a single T cell receptor beta chain sequence along with its context. No antigen is known for it. Trimming removed 0 bases from V and 4 bases from J, with 15 bases in between. Germline-derived CDR1 and CDR2 are KGHSH and LQKENI. CDR3 size: 17 residues. The data belong to a study of cytomegalovirus exposure and HLA in healthy donors. Overall study results and limits: Some highly shared sequence variants likely arose as a pipeline artifact. The listing of approximately 160 TCR beta chains classed them as cytomegalovirus-associated.

The study ran its PCR with 60 Vbeta and 13 Jbeta primers. The protocol was immunoSEQ multiplex PCR, while the TCRdb copy is restricted to in-frame clones and leaves out a portion. The sample holds approximately 200,000 clones, 75% to 85% seen once. This sequence was found in a girl aged 5 to 17 in good health and CMV-seropositive. V usage is TRBV18 and J usage is TRBJ1-4; D gene ambiguous. The sequencing sample was made of PBMCs. Here the CDR3 DNA reads TGTGCCAGCTCACCACCGGTCAGGCCCGAGGGTAATGAAAAACTGTTTTTT. Translating gives CASSPPVRPEGNEKLFF.